This entry lists 11 T cell receptor beta chains sequenced from one sample in a study of blood T cell repertoires in COVID-19. Method: immunoSEQ multiplex PCR; TCRdb's copy keeps in-frame clones and lacks some. Of fewer than 150,000 clones listed, more than 80% are singletons. Sequences were obtained from peripheral blood. Receptor source: a human donor in a cohort sampled during active COVID-19.

The chain joins TRBV7-2 to TRBJ1-4; D is perhaps TRBD1 (6 bases). Germline lookup yields CDR1 SGHTA and CDR2 FQGNSA. This CDR3 is 17 amino acids long. Trimming shortened V by 0 bases and J by 0 bases, and 11 bases separated the two germline ends. CDR3 sequence: CASSLAGGATTNEKLFF. The CDR3 coding sequence is TGTGCCAGCAGCTTAGCCGGGGGGGCTACAACTAATGAAAAACTGTTTTTT.

This rearrangement joins TRBV7-3 to TRBJ2-3; unclear D gene. There are 13 residues in the CDR3. V was pared by 1 base and J by 4 bases, with 6 bases between. Germline V gene data show CDR1 as SGHTA and CDR2 as FQGTGA. As DNA, the CDR3 is TGTGCCAGCAGCTTAATCAGCGCAGATACGCAGTATTTT. Translating gives CASSLISADTQYF.

This chain connects TRBV30 to TRBJ2-2; a possible D gene is TRBD2 (7 bases). CDR1 and CDR2 (germline): GTSNPN, SVGIG (reference sequence). The CDR3 covers 15 residues. V lost 3 bases to trimming and J lost 2 bases, with 13 bases between them. Here the CDR3 DNA reads TGTGCCTGGAGGGGGCGGGGGCGAAACACCGGGGAGCTGTTTTTT. Translated, it gives CAWRGRGRNTGELFF.

CDR3 region: CASRDSLATGELFF. In DNA, the CDR3 is TGTGCCAGCAGGGACAGCTTGGCCACCGGGGAGCTGTTTTTT. The chain links TRBV2 to TRBJ2-2, with TRBD1 as a possible D gene (6 bases). CDR3 size: 14 residues. Trimming shortened V by 6 bases and J by 4 bases, and 12 bases separated the two germline ends. CDR1 and CDR2 (germline): SNHLY, FYNNEI.

This rearrangement joins TRBV14 to TRBJ1-6; D not certain. Trimming removed 2 bases at V and 7 bases at J, with 9 bases between. Per germline, CDR1 SGHDN and CDR2 FVKESK. The CDR3 spans 14 residues. The CDR3 here is CASSQNLQNSPLHF. The CDR3 coding sequence is TGTGCCAGCAGCCAAAATCTCCAGAATTCACCCCTCCACTTT.

This rearrangement joins TRBV5-4 to TRBJ1-4; weak D call: TRBD1 (5 bases). V was shortened by 0 bases and J by 4 bases, with 25 bases between the two germline ends. Germline values: CDR1 SGHNT, CDR2 YYREEE (reference sequence). The CDR3 loop spans 20 amino acids. The CDR3 sequence is CASSLGGQGFSQNYNEKLFF. DNA for the CDR3: TGTGCCAGCAGCTTGGGGGGTCAGGGCTTTTCCCAAAATTATAATGAAAAACTGTTTTTT.

This clone was observed a handful of times. The chain joins TRBV19 to TRBJ1-6; 10 bases are shared with TRBD1. The germline gives CDR1 LNHDA, CDR2 SQIVND (reference sequence). The ends lost 5 bases at V and 6 bases at J; junction bases unmatched: 1. This CDR3 has 14 amino acids. The CDR3 sequence is CASSGTGVNSPLHF. In nucleotides, the CDR3 is TGTGCCAGTAGTGGGACAGGGGTTAATTCACCCCTCCACTTT.

The genes are TRBV5-6 and TRBJ1-3; D call uncertain. CDR3 size: 16 residues. The ends were cut back, 2 bases at V and 0 bases at J, with 12 bases in the middle. CDR1 and CDR2 from the germline V gene are SGHDT and YYEEEE. In DNA, the CDR3 is TGTGCCAGCAGCTTATTCTACGGGATCTCTGGAAACACCATATATTTT. This sequence encodes CASSLFYGISGNTIYF.

The V gene is TRBV7-9, the J gene TRBJ2-3, with a possible D match to TRBD2 (6 bases). CDR1 SEHNR and CDR2 FQNEAQ come from the germline V gene (reference sequence). The ends were cut back, 5 bases at V and 2 bases at J, with 14 bases in the middle. The CDR3 length is 15 residues. The CDR3 region has the DNA TGTGCCAGCAGCGTGTCGGGGGTCCACACAGATACGCAGTATTTT. This sequence encodes CASSVSGVHTDTQYF. The whole variable domain, remainder taken from reference TRBV7-9 and TRBJ2-3, is DTGVSQNPRHKITKRGQNVTFRCDPISEHNRLYWYRQTLGQGPEFLTYFQNEAQLEKSRLLSDRFSAERPKGSFSTLEIQRTEQGDSAMYLCASSVSGVHTDTQYFGPGTRLTVL.

The V call is TRBV18, the J call TRBJ1-1; possible D gene TRBD1, 5 bases. The CDR3 sequence is 14 residues long. V was pared by 3 bases and J by 0 bases, with 8 bases between. Per germline, CDR1 KGHSH and CDR2 LQKENI. CDR3 nucleotides: TGTGCCAGCTCACCCGGGGGGATGAACACTGAAGCTTTCTTT. Translation gives CASSPGGMNTEAFF.

The rearrangement uses TRBV30 and TRBJ2-7; 8 positions agree with TRBD2. Losses at the gene ends were 1 base for V and 6 bases for J; bases not matched to a gene: 5. The CDR3 has 13 amino acids. Germline V gene lookup returns CDR1 GTSNPN and CDR2 SVGIG (reference sequence). In nucleotides, the CDR3 is TGTGCCTGGAGTGGTAGCGGGGCGGGCGAGCAGTACGTC. Encoded protein: CAWSGSGAGEQYV.